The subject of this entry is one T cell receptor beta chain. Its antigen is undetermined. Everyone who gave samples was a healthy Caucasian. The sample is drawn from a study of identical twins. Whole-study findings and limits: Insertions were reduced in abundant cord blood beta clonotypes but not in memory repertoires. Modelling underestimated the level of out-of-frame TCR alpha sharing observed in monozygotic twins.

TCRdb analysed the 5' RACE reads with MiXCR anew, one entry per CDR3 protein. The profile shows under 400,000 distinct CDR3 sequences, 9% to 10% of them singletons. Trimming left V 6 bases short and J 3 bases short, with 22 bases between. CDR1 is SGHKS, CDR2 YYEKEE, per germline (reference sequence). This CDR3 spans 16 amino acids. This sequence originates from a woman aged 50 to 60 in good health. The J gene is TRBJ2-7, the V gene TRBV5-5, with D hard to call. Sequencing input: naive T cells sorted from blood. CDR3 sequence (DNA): TGTGCCAGCATCCTCCTGGGTACAGACGAAATCTACGAGCAGTACTTC. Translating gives CASILLGTDEIYEQYF.